These T cell receptor beta chains were read from a single sample in a study of blood T cells in healthy people across ages. TCRdb recomputed calls from the 5' RACE reads with MiXCR, one row per CDR3 protein. The sample consists of 550,000 to 600,000 distinct CDR3 sequences, under 55% of them appearing once. The source material was blood. These receptors were obtained from a man older than 75 in good health. Both conserved end residues are part of each CDR3. The D gene is left open where the match is weak. Expanded clones get a size class; other rows say once, few or many, or leave the size out.

D	V	size	J	CDR3	DNA
NA	TRBV4-3	NA	TRBJ1-1	CASSQLGGTEAFF	TGCGCCAGCAGCCAGTTAGGGGGCACTGAAGCTTTCTTT
NA	TRBV7-2	few	TRBJ2-7	CASSSVLLGSYEQYF	TGTGCCAGCAGCTCAGTCCTTCTTGGGTCCTACGAGCAGTACTTC
TRBD2	TRBV5-4	few	TRBJ2-3	CASSRKTSGSVDTQYF	TGTGCCAGCAGCAGAAAGACTAGCGGGAGTGTGGATACGCAGTATTTT
NA	TRBV9	few	TRBJ2-1	CASSVASAYNEQFF	TGTGCCAGCAGCGTAGCCTCCGCTTACAATGAGCAGTTCTTC
TRBD2	TRBV6-5	many	TRBJ2-1	CASSLGGRVGNEQFF	TGTGCCAGCAGTTTGGGAGGGAGGGTAGGAAATGAGCAGTTCTTC
TRBD2	TRBV20-1	NA	TRBJ2-7	CSASLAGVFYEQYF	TGCAGTGCTAGTCTGGCGGGAGTATTTTACGAGCAGTACTTC
TRBD2	TRBV9	NA	TRBJ2-2	CASTGTTTGELFF	TGTGCCAGCACTGGGACTACCACCGGGGAGCTGTTTTTT
NA	TRBV12-3/TRBV12-4	NA	TRBJ2-5	CATQRDRVATQYF	TGTGCCACACAGCGGGACAGAGTAGCTACCCAGTACTTC
NA	TRBV4-1	NA	TRBJ1-1	CASSQPFTEKGFGNTEAFF	TGCGCCAGCAGCCAACCCTTTACAGAAAAAGGATTCGGGAACACTGAAGCTTTCTTT
TRBD2	TRBV25-1	NA	TRBJ2-5	CASSGPPSGAYQETQYF	TGTGCCAGCAGTGGCCCTCCTAGCGGGGCGTACCAAGAGACCCAGTACTTC
TRBD1	TRBV9	NA	TRBJ2-7	CASSAGTGWGGEQYF	TGTGCCAGCAGCGCCGGGACAGGCTGGGGCGGCGAGCAGTACTTC
NA	TRBV20-1	NA	TRBJ1-2	CSAREKMIYGYTF	TGCAGTGCTAGAGAGAAGATGATCTATGGCTACACCTTC
TRBD1	TRBV4-1	NA	TRBJ1-4	CASSQGQGADEKLFF	TGCGCCAGCAGCCAAGGCCAGGGGGCGGATGAAAAACTGTTTTTT
TRBD1	TRBV3-1	once	TRBJ2-6	CASSLQTGNTRANVLTF	TGTGCCAGCAGCCTGCAGACAGGGAATACGAGGGCCAACGTCCTGACTTTC